This T cell receptor (beta chain) was captured by sequencing in a study of cytomegalovirus exposure and HLA in healthy donors. Germline CDR1 reads MNHNY; CDR2 reads SVGAGI (reference sequence). V shed 0 bases and J 4 bases; nucleotides not matched to a gene: 2. The CDR3 contains 16 residues. 13 Jbeta primers and 60 Vbeta primers were used for the PCR. The table came from immunoSEQ multiplex PCR; TCRdb's copy has only in-frame clones and leaves some out. The repertoire table contains about 120,000 clones. The J gene is TRBJ1-3, the V gene TRBV6-6, with TRBD1 matching over 11 bases. Sequenced material: PBMCs. This receptor was taken from a man between 18 and 35 years old in good health and CMV-seronegative. This CDR3 is CASSYSGTGGGNTIYF. The CDR3 DNA reads TGTGCCAGCAGTTACTCCGGGACAGGGGGGGGAAACACCATATATTTT.